This T cell receptor (beta chain) derives from a study of blood T cell repertoires in COVID-19. Original processing methods: Amplification with reference gene primers provided the estimates of nucleated cell counts. Assay: immunoSEQ multiplex PCR; the TCRdb copy retains only in-frame clones and omits some. For V, J and clone size, that table is used; D and trimming come from the DNA. The table records around 300,000 clones, 88% of them present only once. The CDR3 is 14 amino acids. With 3 bases removed from V and 0 bases from J, the gap between germline ends came to 9 bases. Germline CDR1 MNHEY, CDR2 SMNVEV (reference sequence).

Material: PBMCs or T cells enriched from blood (not recorded which). The chain employs TRBV27 and TRBJ2-7; tentatively, D is TRBD2 (6 bases). The TCR originated in a man under 40 who had recovered from COVID-19. This chain's CDR3 is CASSFVGGSYEQYF. The CDR3 coding sequence is TGTGCCAGCAGTTTTGTGGGGGGCTCCTACGAGCAGTACTTC.